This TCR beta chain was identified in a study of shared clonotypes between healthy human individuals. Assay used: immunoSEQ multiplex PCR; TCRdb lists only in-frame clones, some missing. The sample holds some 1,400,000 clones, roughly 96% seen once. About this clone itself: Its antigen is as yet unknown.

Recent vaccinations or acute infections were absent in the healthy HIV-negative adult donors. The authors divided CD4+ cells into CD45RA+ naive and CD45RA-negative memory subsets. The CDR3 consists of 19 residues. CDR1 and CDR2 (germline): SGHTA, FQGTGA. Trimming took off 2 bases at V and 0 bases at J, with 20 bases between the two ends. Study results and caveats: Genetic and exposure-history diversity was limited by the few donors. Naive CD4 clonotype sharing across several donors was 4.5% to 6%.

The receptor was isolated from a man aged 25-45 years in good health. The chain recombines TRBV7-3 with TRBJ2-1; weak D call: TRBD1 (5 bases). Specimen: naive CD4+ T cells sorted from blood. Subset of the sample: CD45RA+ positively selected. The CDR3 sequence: CASSLVSGPSLSSYNEQFF. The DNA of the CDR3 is TGTGCCAGCAGCTTAGTGTCAGGGCCTAGTTTAAGCTCCTACAATGAGCAGTTCTTC. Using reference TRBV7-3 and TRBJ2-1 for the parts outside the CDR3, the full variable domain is GAGVSQTPSNKVTEKGKYVELRCDPISGHTALYWYRQSLGQGPEFLIYFQGTGAADDSGLPNDRFFAVRPEGSVSTLKIQRTERGDSAVYLCASSLVSGPSLSSYNEQFFGPGTRLTVL.